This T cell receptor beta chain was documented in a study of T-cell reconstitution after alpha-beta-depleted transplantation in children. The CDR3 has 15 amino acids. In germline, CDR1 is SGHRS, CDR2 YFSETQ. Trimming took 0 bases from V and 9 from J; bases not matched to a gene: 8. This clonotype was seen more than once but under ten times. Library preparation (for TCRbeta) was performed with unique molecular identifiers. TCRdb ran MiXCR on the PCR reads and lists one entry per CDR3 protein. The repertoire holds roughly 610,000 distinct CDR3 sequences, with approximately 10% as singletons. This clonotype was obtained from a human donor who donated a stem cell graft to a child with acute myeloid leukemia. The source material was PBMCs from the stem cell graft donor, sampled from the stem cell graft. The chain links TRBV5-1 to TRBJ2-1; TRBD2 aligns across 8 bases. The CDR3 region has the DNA TGCGCCAGCAGCTTGGGGGCGGGAGGCATTGGTGAGCAGTTCTTC. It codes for CASSLGAGGIGEQFF.